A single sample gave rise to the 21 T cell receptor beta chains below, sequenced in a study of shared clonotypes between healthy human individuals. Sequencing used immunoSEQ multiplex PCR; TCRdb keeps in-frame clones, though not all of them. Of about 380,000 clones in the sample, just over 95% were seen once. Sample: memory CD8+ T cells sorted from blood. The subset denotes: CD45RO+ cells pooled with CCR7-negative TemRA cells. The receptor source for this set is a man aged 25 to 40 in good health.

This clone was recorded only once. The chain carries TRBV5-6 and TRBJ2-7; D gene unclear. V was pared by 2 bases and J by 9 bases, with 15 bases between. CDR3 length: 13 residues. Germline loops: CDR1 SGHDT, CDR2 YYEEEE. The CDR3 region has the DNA TGTGCCAGCAGCTTAACTTCCCGCCCGGTGCAGTACTTC. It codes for CASSLTSRPVQYF.

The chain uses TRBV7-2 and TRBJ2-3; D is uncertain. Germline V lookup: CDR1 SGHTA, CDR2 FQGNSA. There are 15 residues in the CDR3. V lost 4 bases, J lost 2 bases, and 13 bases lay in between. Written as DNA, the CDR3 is TGTGCCAGCAGCTCTACGAGTCTGTCCACAGATACGCAGTATTTT. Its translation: CASSSTSLSTDTQYF.

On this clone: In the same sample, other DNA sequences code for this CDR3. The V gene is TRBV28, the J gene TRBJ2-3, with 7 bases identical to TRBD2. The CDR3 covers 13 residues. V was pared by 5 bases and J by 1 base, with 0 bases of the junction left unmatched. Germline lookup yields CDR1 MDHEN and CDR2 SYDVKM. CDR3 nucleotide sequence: TGTGCCAGCAGTCTAGCGGGCACAGATACGCAGTATTTT. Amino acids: CASSLAGTDTQYF.

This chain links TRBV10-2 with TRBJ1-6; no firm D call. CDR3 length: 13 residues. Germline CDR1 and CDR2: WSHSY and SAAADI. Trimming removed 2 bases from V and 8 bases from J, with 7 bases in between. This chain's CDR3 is CASSEGMDSPLHF. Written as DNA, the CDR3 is TGCGCCAGCAGTGAGGGTATGGATTCACCCCTCCACTTT.

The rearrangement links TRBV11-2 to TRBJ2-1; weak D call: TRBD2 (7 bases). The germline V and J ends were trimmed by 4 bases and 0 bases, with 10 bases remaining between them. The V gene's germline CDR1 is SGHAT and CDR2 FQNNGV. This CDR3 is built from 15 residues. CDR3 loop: CASSSRGGSYNEQFF. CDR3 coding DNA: TGTGCCAGCAGCTCGAGGGGGGGCTCCTACAATGAGCAGTTCTTC.

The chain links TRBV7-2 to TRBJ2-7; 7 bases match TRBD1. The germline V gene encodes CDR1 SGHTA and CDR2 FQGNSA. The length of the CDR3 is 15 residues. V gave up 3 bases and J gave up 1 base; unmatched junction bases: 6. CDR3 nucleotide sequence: TGTGCCAGCAGCTTGACCGGGACAGTTTCCTACGAGCAGTACTTC. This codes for CASSLTGTVSYEQYF.

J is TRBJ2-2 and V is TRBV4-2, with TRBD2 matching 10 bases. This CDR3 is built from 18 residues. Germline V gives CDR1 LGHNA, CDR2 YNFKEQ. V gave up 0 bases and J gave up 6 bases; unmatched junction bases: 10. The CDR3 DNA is TGTGCCAGCAGCCAAGAGTGGTCTAGCGGGAGATCCGCCGGGGAGCTGTTTTTT. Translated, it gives CASSQEWSSGRSAGELFF.

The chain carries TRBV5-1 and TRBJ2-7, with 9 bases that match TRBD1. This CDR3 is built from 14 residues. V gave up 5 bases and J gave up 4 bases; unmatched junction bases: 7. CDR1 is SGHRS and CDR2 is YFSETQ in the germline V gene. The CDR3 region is CASSLTGQGYEQYF. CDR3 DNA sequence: TGCGCCAGCAGTTTGACGGGACAGGGTTACGAGCAGTACTTC.

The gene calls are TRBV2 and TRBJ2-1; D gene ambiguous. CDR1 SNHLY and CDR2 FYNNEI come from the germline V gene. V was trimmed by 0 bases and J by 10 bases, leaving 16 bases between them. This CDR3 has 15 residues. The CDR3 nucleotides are TGTGCCAGCAGTGAAGCGCTCTTGGCATTGAGCGAGCAGTTCTTC. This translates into CASSEALLALSEQFF.

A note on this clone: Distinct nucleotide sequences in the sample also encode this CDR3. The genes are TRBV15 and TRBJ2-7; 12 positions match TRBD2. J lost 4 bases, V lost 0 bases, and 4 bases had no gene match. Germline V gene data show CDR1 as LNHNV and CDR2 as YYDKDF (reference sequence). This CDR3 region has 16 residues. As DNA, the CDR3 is TGTGCCACCAGCAGAGAAAGGCTAGCGGGAGGGTACGAGCAGTACTTC. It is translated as CATSRERLAGGYEQYF. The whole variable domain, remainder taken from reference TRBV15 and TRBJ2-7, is DAMVIQNPRYQVTQFGKPVTLSCSQTLNHNVMYWYQQKSSQAPKLLFHYYDKDFNNEADTPDNFQSRRPNTSFCFLDIRSPGLGDTAMYLCATSRERLAGGYEQYFGPGTRLTVT.

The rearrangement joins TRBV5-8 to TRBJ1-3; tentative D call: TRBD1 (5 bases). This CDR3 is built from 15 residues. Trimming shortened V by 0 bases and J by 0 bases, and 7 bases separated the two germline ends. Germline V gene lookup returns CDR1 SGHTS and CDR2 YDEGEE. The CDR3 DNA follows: TGTGCCAGCAGCTTGGAGGGGAGCTCTGGAAACACCATATATTTT. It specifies CASSLEGSSGNTIYF.

Written as DNA, the CDR3 is TGTGCCAGCGGTTGGACGAACACTGAAGCTTTCTTT. Protein sequence: CASGWTNTEAFF. The chain joins TRBV25-1 to TRBJ1-1; D not resolved. Germline V lookup: CDR1 MGHDK, CDR2 SYGVNS. V lost 8 bases and J 1 base, leaving 8 bases between the germline ends. This CDR3 has 12 amino acids.

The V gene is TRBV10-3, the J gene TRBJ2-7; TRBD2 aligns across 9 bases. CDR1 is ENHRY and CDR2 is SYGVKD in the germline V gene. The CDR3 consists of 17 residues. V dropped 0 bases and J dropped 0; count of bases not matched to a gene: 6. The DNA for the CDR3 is TGTGCCATCAGTGAGTCTGCAGCGGGAGGCACCTCCTACGAGCAGTACTTC. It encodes CAISESAAGGTSYEQYF.

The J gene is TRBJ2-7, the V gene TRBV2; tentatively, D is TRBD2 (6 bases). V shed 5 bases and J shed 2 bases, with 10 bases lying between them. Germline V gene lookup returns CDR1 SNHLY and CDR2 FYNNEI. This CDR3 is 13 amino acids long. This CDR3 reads CASSPLAAYEQYF. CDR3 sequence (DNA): TGTGCCAGCAGTCCATTAGCGGCCTACGAGCAGTACTTC.

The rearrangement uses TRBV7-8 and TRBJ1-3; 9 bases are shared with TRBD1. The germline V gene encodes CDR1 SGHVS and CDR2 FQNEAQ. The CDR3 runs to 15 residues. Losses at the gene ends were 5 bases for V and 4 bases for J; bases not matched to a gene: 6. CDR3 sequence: CASSEQGAIGNTIYF. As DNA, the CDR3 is TGTGCCAGCAGCGAACAGGGGGCCATCGGAAACACCATATATTTT.

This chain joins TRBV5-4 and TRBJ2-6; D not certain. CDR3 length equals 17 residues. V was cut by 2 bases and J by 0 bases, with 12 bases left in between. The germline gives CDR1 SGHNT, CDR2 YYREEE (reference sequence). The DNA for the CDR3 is TGTGCCAGCAGCTTAGGGTCCTTAACCTCTGGGGCCAACGTCCTGACTTTC. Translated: CASSLGSLTSGANVLTF.

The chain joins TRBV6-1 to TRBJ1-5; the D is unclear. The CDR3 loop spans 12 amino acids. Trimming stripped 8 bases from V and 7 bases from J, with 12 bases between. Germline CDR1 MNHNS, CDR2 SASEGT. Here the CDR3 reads CASGRWVQPQHF. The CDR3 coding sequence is TGTGCCAGCGGACGTTGGGTACAGCCCCAGCATTTT.

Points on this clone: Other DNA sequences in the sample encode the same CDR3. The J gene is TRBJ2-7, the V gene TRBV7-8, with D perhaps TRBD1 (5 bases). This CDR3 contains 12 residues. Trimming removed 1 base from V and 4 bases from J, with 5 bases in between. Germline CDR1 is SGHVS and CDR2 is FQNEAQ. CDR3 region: CASSLGTYEQYF. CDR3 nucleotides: TGTGCCAGCAGCTTAGGGACATACGAGCAGTACTTC. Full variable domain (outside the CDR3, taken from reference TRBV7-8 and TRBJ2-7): GAGVSQSPRYKVAKRGQDVALRCDPISGHVSLFWYQQALGQGPEFLTYFQNEAQLDKSGLPSDRFFAERPEGSVSTLKIQRTQQEDSAVYLCASSLGTYEQYFGPGTRLTVT.

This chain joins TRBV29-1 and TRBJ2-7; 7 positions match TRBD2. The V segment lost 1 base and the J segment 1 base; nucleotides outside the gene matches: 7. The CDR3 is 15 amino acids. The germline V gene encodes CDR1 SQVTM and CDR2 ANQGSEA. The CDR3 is CSVEGLAVNSYEQYF. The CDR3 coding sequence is TGCAGCGTTGAAGGGCTAGCGGTTAATTCCTACGAGCAGTACTTC.

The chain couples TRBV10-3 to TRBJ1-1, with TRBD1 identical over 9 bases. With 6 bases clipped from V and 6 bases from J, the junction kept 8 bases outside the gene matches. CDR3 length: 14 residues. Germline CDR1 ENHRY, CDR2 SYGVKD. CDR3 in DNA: TGTGCCATCAGGTGGGACAGGGACTTGGCTGAAGCTTTCTTT. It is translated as CAIRWDRDLAEAFF.

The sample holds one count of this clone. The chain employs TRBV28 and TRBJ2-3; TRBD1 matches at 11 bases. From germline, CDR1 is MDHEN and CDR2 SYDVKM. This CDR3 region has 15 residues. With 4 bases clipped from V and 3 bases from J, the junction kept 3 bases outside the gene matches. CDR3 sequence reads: CASSSGQGVTDTQYF. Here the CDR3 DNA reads TGTGCCAGCAGTTCGGGACAGGGGGTAACAGATACGCAGTATTTT.